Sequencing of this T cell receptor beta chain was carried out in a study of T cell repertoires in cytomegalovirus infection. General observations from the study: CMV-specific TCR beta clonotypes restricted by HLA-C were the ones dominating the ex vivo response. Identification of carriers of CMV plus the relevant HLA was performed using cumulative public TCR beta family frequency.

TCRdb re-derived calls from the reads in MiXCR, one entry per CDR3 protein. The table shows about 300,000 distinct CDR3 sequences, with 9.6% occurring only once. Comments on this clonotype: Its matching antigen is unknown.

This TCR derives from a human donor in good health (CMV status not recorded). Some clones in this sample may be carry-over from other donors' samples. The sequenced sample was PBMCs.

The CDR3 coding sequence is TGTGCCAGCTCACGGGGGAAGGACAGGGGAGACACTGAAGCTTTCTTT. It encodes CASSRGKDRGDTEAFF. This sequence joins TRBV18 and TRBJ1-1, with 9 nucleotides matching TRBD1. V was clipped by 4 bases and J by 3 bases; unmatched bases: 9. CDR1 KGHSH and CDR2 LQKENI come from the germline V gene. The CDR3 extends over 16 amino acids.